This TCR beta chain was sequenced in a study of blood T cell repertoires in COVID-19. Study-wide background: The study drew acute and convalescent COVID-19 samples from the United States, Italy and Spain.

As processed by the authors: Counts of nucleated cells, estimated from reference gene primer amplification, were obtained. The assay was immunoSEQ multiplex PCR, and TCRdb's table has in-frame clones only and misses some. V, J and clone size were drawn from that table, and D and trimming were deduced from the DNA. Counted here are about 180,000 clones, approximately 83% occurring once; the ten biggest clones make up approximately 11%. CDR1 is KGHSH and CDR2 is LQKENI in the germline V gene. Germline trimming cut 4 bases from V and 2 bases from J; bases unmatched to any gene: 3. There are 14 residues in the CDR3.

V usage is TRBV18 and J usage is TRBJ2-7; 9 bases are a match to TRBD1. Material: peripheral blood. This clonotype was sampled from a human donor with active or convalescent COVID-19. The donor label of this sample is uncertain. The chain's CDR3 is CASSQTGGAYEQYF. The CDR3 DNA reads as TGTGCCAGCTCACAGACAGGGGGGGCCTACGAGCAGTACTTC.